This T cell receptor (beta chain) was captured by sequencing in a study of regulatory T cells in long-lasting Graves disease. TCR beta libraries were built with iRepertoire HTBI primers and Arm-PCR of CDR3 regions. TCRdb passed the multiplex PCR reads through MiXCR, listing each CDR3 protein once. The table lists over 350,000 distinct CDR3 sequences, 11% to 15% of them singletons, with around a sixth in the top ten. In its sample, this clonotype was seen many times. Time point reported: newly diagnosed GD, antithyroid drugs for less than 3 months. Following extraction of RNA from PBMCs, that RNA was used to make the TCR library. Trimming cost V 4 bases and J 0 bases, with 10 bases left between them. Germline CDR1 and CDR2: LGHDT and YNNKEL (reference sequence). CDR3 size: 15 residues. This same sample was also taken into another study, of T cells in Graves' hyperthyroidism and ophthalmopathy.

This receptor was identified in a woman in her forties or fifties with Graves disease. This chain links TRBV3-1 with TRBJ2-1, with D hard to call. The input for sequencing was peripheral blood mononuclear cells (PBMCs), taken at new diagnosis, from a patient treated with antithyroid drugs. CDR3 DNA: TGTGCCAGCAGCCCCGGGCGAGCCTCCTACAATGAGCAGTTCTTC. Translation: CASSPGRASYNEQFF.